The 8 T cell receptor beta chains below were found in one sample sequenced in a study of T cells after yellow fever vaccination. TCRdb processed the 5' RACE reads anew with MiXCR; each CDR3 protein has one entry. The sample contains about 400,000 distinct CDR3 sequences, around 6.4% of which appear only once. The source material was PBMCs, sampled 5 days after the yellow fever booster vaccination. These receptors were obtained from a man aged 25 to 40 who received the YFV17D yellow fever vaccine.

This clonotype appeared a few times. A much larger clone differs from this one at a single base, so this may be a read error. The rearrangement joins TRBV5-6 to TRBJ2-5, with D uncertain. Trimming took 0 bases from V and 0 from J, leaving 3 bases between them. CDR1 is SGHDT, CDR2 YYEEEE, per germline. CDR3 length: 13 amino acids. The CDR3 DNA follows: TGTGCCAGCAGCTTGGCGTACCAAGAGACCCAGTACTTC. Its protein is CASSLAYQETQYF.

V and J are TRBV6-1 and TRBJ1-5; the D gene is possibly TRBD1 (5 bases). The CDR3 has 15 residues. Germline CDR1 reads MNHNS; CDR2 reads SASEGT. Between the trimmed V and J ends, which lost 6 bases and 2 bases, there was a span of 14 bases. CDR3 amino acids: CASSALGEGNQPQHF. Here the CDR3 DNA reads TGTGCCAGCAGCGCACTGGGGGAGGGCAATCAGCCCCAGCATTTT.

The chain joins TRBV18 to TRBJ1-1; unclear D gene. This CDR3 spans 15 amino acids. Germline loops: CDR1 KGHSH, CDR2 LQKENI. The V and J ends lost 3 bases and 0 bases respectively, with 11 bases between them. CDR3 DNA sequence: TGTGCCAGCTCACCCGGGCCTATGATGAACACTGAAGCTTTCTTT. It yields the protein CASSPGPMMNTEAFF.

This clonotype was found many times. The rearrangement joins TRBV6-1 to TRBJ1-2; no firm D call. V lost 6 bases, J lost 4 bases, and 12 bases lay in between. The CDR3 covers 13 residues. Germline CDR1 is MNHNS and CDR2 is SASEGT. CDR3 DNA: TGTGCCAGCAGGGGATCGGGAGGCTATGGCTACACCTTC. This sequence encodes CASRGSGGYGYTF.

This clonotype was observed a few times. The chain combines TRBV27 with TRBJ1-5, with TRBD1 identical over 7 bases. Germline lookup yields CDR1 MNHEY and CDR2 SMNVEV (reference sequence). V lost 2 bases, J lost 5 bases, and 6 bases stayed unmatched. This CDR3 region has 15 residues. The CDR3 is CASSLETGRHQPQHF. The CDR3 DNA reads as TGTGCCAGCAGTTTAGAGACAGGGCGCCATCAGCCCCAGCATTTT.

This clonotype showed up many times. The chain joins TRBV6-5 to TRBJ1-1; a possible D gene is TRBD1 (5 bases). The CDR3 runs to 15 residues. Trimming took 3 bases from V and 4 from J, leaving 15 bases between them. Germline V gene sequence: CDR1 MNHEY, CDR2 SVGAGI. Here the CDR3 DNA reads TGTGCCAGCAGTTATTCGCGGGGGAGGGCCACTGAAGCTTTCTTT. Translated: CASSYSRGRATEAFF.

This clonotype was detected only a few times. V usage is TRBV7-2 and J usage is TRBJ2-1, with D possibly called TRBD1 or TRBD2 (5 bases each). Per the germline V gene, CDR1 is SGHTA and CDR2 is FQGNSA. With 5 bases removed from V and 5 bases from J, the gap between germline ends came to 16 bases. This CDR3 region has 15 residues. CDR3 protein: CASSLYGATNNEQFF. DNA of the CDR3: TGTGCCAGCAGCCTGTACGGGGCTACTAACAATGAGCAGTTCTTC.

This clonotype has at least ten counts. This rearrangement joins TRBV10-1 to TRBJ2-5, with 9 bases identical to TRBD2. CDR1 is WNHNN and CDR2 is SYGVQD in the germline V gene (reference sequence). V lost 6 bases to trimming and J lost 5 bases; unmatched junction nucleotides: 1. The CDR3 has 12 residues. The CDR3 coding sequence is TGCGCCAGCAGCGCGGGAGGGGAGACCCAGTACTTC. Translation gives CASSAGGETQYF.